Presented here are 25 T cell receptor beta chains from one specimen sequenced in a study of blood T cell repertoires in COVID-19. Produced via immunoSEQ multiplex PCR; TCRdb's table is partial and in-frame only. The sample comprises hundreds of thousands of clones, about 87% of which are singletons, and 5.5% to 8.5% rests with the top ten. The sample consisted of peripheral blood. These receptors all stem from a woman in her twenties or thirties who had recovered from COVID-19.

The gene calls are TRBV19 and TRBJ1-3, with TRBD1 matching over 7 bases. J gave up 0 bases and V 8 bases, and 7 bases lay outside the gene matches. Germline V CDR1 and CDR2: LNHDA, SQIVND (reference sequence). This CDR3 is 15 amino acids long. CDR3 loop: CASGPGQSSGNTIYF. The CDR3 bases are TGTGCCAGTGGCCCGGGACAGAGCTCTGGAAACACCATATATTTT.

This clone was recorded only once. The chain carries TRBV16 and TRBJ2-5, with D tentatively TRBD1 (7 bases). CDR1 is KGHSY and CDR2 is FQNENV in the germline V gene. This CDR3 is built from 16 residues. Trimming took off 0 bases at V and 3 bases at J, with 14 bases between the two ends. CDR3 in DNA: TGTGCCAGCAGCCAATCGAGACAGGGAGGTAAAGAGACCCAGTACTTC. The encoded protein is CASSQSRQGGKETQYF. The full variable domain, rest sourced from reference TRBV16 and TRBJ2-5, is GEEVAQTPKHLVRGEGQKAKLYCAPIKGHSYVFWYQQVLKNEFKFLISFQNENVFDETGMPKERFSAKCLPNSPCSLEIQATKLEDSAVYFCASSQSRQGGKETQYFGPGTRLLVL.

This chain uses TRBV11-2 with TRBJ2-7; 9 nucleotides agree with TRBD1. CDR1 SGHAT and CDR2 FQNNGV come from the germline V gene. The CDR3 covers 14 residues. V was pared by 5 bases and J by 2 bases, with 4 bases of the junction left unmatched. CDR3 bases: TGTGCCAGCAGCCCCGGGACAGGGACCTACGAGCAGTACTTC. As protein: CASSPGTGTYEQYF.

The chain recombines TRBV12-3 or TRBV12-4 with TRBJ1-5; tentatively, D is TRBD1 (5 bases). V was cut by 3 bases and J by 7 bases, with 10 bases left in between. The CDR3 is 13 residues long. The CDR3 spells CASSLGGRQPQHF. The CDR3 DNA is TGTGCCAGCAGTTTGGGGGGTAGGCAGCCCCAGCATTTT.

The chain uses TRBV19 and TRBJ1-4; tentative D call: TRBD1 (5 bases). The V end was cut by 1 base, the J end by 7 bases, with 10 bases between. Germline CDR1 and CDR2: LNHDA and SQIVND (reference sequence). The CDR3 has 14 residues. The CDR3 region is CASSIGRGGEKLFF. CDR3 DNA: TGTGCCAGTAGTATAGGGAGGGGAGGTGAAAAACTGTTTTTT.

This clone was recorded only once. V usage is TRBV5-6 and J usage is TRBJ2-3; perhaps TRBD2 as D (6 bases). Trimming cost V 2 bases and J 0 bases, with 10 bases left between them. The CDR3 runs to 15 residues. CDR1 and CDR2 from the germline V gene are SGHDT and YYEEEE. CDR3 sequence: CASSFARGSTDTQYF. The DNA of the CDR3 is TGTGCCAGCAGCTTTGCACGGGGGAGCACAGATACGCAGTATTTT.

The V call is TRBV18, the J call TRBJ2-1; 7 bases map to TRBD1. The CDR3 totals 14 residues. Per germline, CDR1 KGHSH and CDR2 LQKENI. V trimming: 3 bases; J trimming: 5 bases; junction bases outside the gene matches: 4. The CDR3 DNA reads TGTGCCAGCTCACCCTGGACAGGTCACAATGAGCAGTTCTTC. It yields the protein CASSPWTGHNEQFF.

The rearrangement links TRBV6-6 to TRBJ2-1; D is ambiguous. Trimming took 3 bases from V and 15 from J, leaving 18 bases between them. The CDR3 is 13 residues long. The germline V gene encodes CDR1 MNHNY and CDR2 SVGAGI (reference sequence). The CDR3 coding sequence is TGTGCCAGCAGTTATGTCGAGGTTTATCTCCGGTTCTTC. It yields the protein CASSYVEVYLRFF.

Only one count was recorded for this clone. The rearrangement joins TRBV10-3 to TRBJ2-3, with 10 bases lining up with TRBD2. The CDR3 totals 14 residues. Germline V gene sequence: CDR1 ENHRY, CDR2 SYGVKD. Trimming at V came to 6 bases and at J to 4 bases, leaving 4 bases not matched to a gene. CDR3 DNA sequence: TGTGCCATCAGAGGTAGCGGGGGGTCAGATACGCAGTATTTT. Its translation: CAIRGSGGSDTQYF.

The rearrangement uses TRBV18 and TRBJ1-1; the match to TRBD1 covers 7 bases. The germline CDR1 and CDR2 sequences are KGHSH and LQKENI. The CDR3 has 14 amino acids. The junction had 9 bases not matched to a gene; V was cut back by 3 bases and J by 8 bases. CDR3 sequence reads: CASSPAGQRYEAFF. Here the CDR3 DNA reads TGTGCCAGCTCACCCGCGGGACAGAGATACGAAGCTTTCTTT.

This rearrangement joins TRBV3-1 (or the pseudogene TRBV3-2) to TRBJ1-4, with a weak D call TRBD1 (5 bases). V was cut by 2 bases and J by 12 bases, with 16 bases left in between. CDR1 and CDR2 (germline): LGHDT, YNNKEL (reference sequence). The CDR3 totals 14 residues. CDR3 region: CASSQTGLLGELFF. The CDR3 DNA is TGTGCCAGCAGCCAAACGGGACTCTTAGGGGAACTGTTTTTT.

J is TRBJ1-5 and V is TRBV2; 7 positions match TRBD1. V lost 7 bases to trimming and J lost 5 bases; unmatched junction nucleotides: 14. The CDR3 consists of 16 residues. The germline V gene has CDR1 SNHLY and CDR2 FYNNEI. DNA for the CDR3: TGTGCCAGCACCCACTTTAGAGACAGGGCCGATCAGCCCCAGCATTTT. Translating gives CASTHFRDRADQPQHF. Full variable domain (remainder filled in from reference TRBV2 and TRBJ1-5): EPEVTQTPSHQVTQMGQEVILRCVPISNHLYFYWYRQILGQKVEFLVSFYNNEISEKSEIFDDQFSVERPDGSNFTLKIRSTKLEDSAMYFCASTHFRDRADQPQHFGDGTRLSIL.

The chain links TRBV5-1 to TRBJ2-2, with D perhaps TRBD2 (6 bases). The CDR3 has 15 amino acids. Between the trimmed V and J ends, which lost 4 bases and 0 bases, there was a span of 10 bases. Germline-derived CDR1 and CDR2 are SGHRS and YFSETQ. CDR3 sequence (DNA): TGCGCCAGCAGCAGGGGACTGCCGAACACCGGGGAGCTGTTTTTT. It translates to CASSRGLPNTGELFF.

The gene calls are TRBV2 and TRBJ1-4; TRBD1 aligns across 7 bases. Germline assignment: CDR1 SNHLY and CDR2 FYNNEI. With 8 bases clipped from V and 8 bases from J, the junction kept 5 bases outside the gene matches. This CDR3 has 12 residues. CDR3 in DNA: TGTGCCAGCCGCAGGGGGAGCGAAAAACTGTTTTTT. Its translation is CASRRGSEKLFF.

V and J are TRBV28 and TRBJ1-6, with D possibly matching TRBD1 (6 bases). The CDR3 is 18 residues long. CDR1 is MDHEN, CDR2 SYDVKM, per germline. With 3 bases removed from V and 6 bases from J, the gap between germline ends came to 21 bases. CDR3 DNA sequence: TGTGCCAGCAGTTTTTTGCGGGGGCCGAGGGTCTTTAATTCACCCCTCCACTTT. Translated: CASSFLRGPRVFNSPLHF.

The chain couples TRBV9 to TRBJ2-2; D is uncertain. The CDR3 has 15 amino acids. CDR1 and CDR2 from the germline V gene are SGDLS and YYNGEE. V lost 1 base and J 1 base, leaving 8 bases between the germline ends. The CDR3 spells CASSVWPGNTGELFF. The CDR3 nucleotides are TGTGCCAGCAGCGTATGGCCAGGGAACACCGGGGAGCTGTTTTTT.

The chain joins TRBV6-5 to TRBJ1-2; weak D call: TRBD1 (6 bases). V was clipped by 2 bases and J by 6 bases, with 16 bases between them. Germline lookup yields CDR1 MNHEY and CDR2 SVGAGI. The CDR3 is 15 amino acids. The CDR3 coding sequence is TGTGCCAGCAGTTACGGGACGGGGGGCAGGGATGGCTACACCTTC. This encodes CASSYGTGGRDGYTF.

The genes are TRBV18 and TRBJ1-1; 10 bases are a match to TRBD1. The junction had 5 bases not matched to a gene; V was cut back by 3 bases and J by 4 bases. The CDR3 extends over 15 amino acids. Germline V gene lookup returns CDR1 KGHSH and CDR2 LQKENI. This CDR3 is CASSPPGQGRTEAFF. DNA of the CDR3: TGTGCCAGCTCACCTCCGGGACAGGGGCGCACTGAAGCTTTCTTT.

This clone has only one observation. The chain joins TRBV6-6 to TRBJ1-2; 9 nucleotides line up with TRBD1. V shed 0 bases and J 7 bases; nucleotides not matched to a gene: 9. The CDR3 consists of 16 residues. Germline V lookup: CDR1 MNHNY, CDR2 SVGAGI (reference sequence). The CDR3 DNA sequence: TGTGCCAGCAGTTACTCGCGGGGACAGGGTTGGGGTGGCTACACCTTC. It translates to CASSYSRGQGWGGYTF.

The V and J genes are TRBV2 and TRBJ2-5; D is possibly TRBD2 (6 bases). Germline lookup yields CDR1 SNHLY and CDR2 FYNNEI. The CDR3 contains 13 residues. The V gene lost 3 bases and the J gene lost 5 bases, with 10 bases spanning the gap. CDR3 bases: TGTGCCAGCAGTGACCGGCTAGCGGAGACCCAGTACTTC. It translates to CASSDRLAETQYF.

V usage is TRBV7-9 and J usage is TRBJ2-1, with D unclear. Trimming removed 6 bases from V and 1 base from J, with 10 bases in between. Germline CDR1 is SEHNR and CDR2 is FQNEAQ (reference sequence). The CDR3 runs to 14 residues. The CDR3 sequence: CASRLLGSYNEQFF. The CDR3 nucleotides read TGTGCCAGCAGGCTGCTCGGTTCCTACAATGAGCAGTTCTTC.

The chain combines TRBV30 with TRBJ1-2; 10 nucleotides align to TRBD1. Per germline, CDR1 GTSNPN and CDR2 SVGIG (reference sequence). This CDR3 contains 13 residues. V dropped 5 bases and J dropped 4; count of bases not matched to a gene: 4. The CDR3 sequence: CAWLDRGTYGYTF. The CDR3 DNA follows: TGTGCCTGGCTGGACAGGGGGACCTATGGCTACACCTTC.

The chain links TRBV28 to TRBJ2-1; 10 bases are shared with TRBD2. Trimming cost V 5 bases and J 11 bases; bases outside gene matches: 12. CDR3 length equals 15 residues. Per germline, CDR1 MDHEN and CDR2 SYDVKM. For the CDR3, the DNA is TGTGCCAGCAGTCCACCCTCCTCTAGCGGGGGAAAGCAGTTCTTC. Residues: CASSPPSSSGGKQFF.

The V and J genes are TRBV25-1 and TRBJ2-7; no clear D gene. The germline V gene has CDR1 MGHDK and CDR2 SYGVNS. The CDR3 sequence is 13 residues long. Between the trimmed V and J ends, which lost 6 bases and 2 bases, there was a span of 11 bases. CDR3 loop: CASSTIGPYEQYF. CDR3 in DNA: TGTGCCAGCAGCACAATTGGGCCCTACGAGCAGTACTTC.

The CDR3 DNA sequence: TGTGCCAGCACCCTTGGGGGAGGAACAGATACGCAGTATTTT. Encoded protein: CASTLGGGTDTQYF. This sequence joins TRBV28 and TRBJ2-3; weak D call: TRBD2 (6 bases). The CDR3 extends over 14 amino acids. Germline V gene data show CDR1 as MDHEN and CDR2 as SYDVKM. Trimming left V 7 bases short and J 3 bases short, with 14 bases between.